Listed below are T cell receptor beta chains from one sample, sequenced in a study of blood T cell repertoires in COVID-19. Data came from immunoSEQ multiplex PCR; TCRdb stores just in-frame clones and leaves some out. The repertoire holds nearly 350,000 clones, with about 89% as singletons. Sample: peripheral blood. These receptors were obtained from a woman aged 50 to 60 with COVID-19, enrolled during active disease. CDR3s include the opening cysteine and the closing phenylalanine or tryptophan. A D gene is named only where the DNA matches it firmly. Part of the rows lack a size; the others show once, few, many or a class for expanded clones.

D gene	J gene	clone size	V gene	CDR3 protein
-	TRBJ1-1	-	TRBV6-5	CASSYSGGRPEAFF
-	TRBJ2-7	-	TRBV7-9	CASSLKSGSYEQYF
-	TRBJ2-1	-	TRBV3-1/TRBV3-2	CASSQDLGSKYNEQFF
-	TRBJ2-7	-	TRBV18	CASSPTVPYEQYF
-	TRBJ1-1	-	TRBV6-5	CASKDFVRWLAFF
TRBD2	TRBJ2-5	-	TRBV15	CATSRTSGMRETQYF
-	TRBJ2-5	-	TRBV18	CASSSRGGSRETQYF
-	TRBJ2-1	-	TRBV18	CASSLRTDPNEQFF
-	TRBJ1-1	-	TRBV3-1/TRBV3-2	CASSQTPWTASNTEAFF
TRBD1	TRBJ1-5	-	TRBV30	CAWSIYRGQPQHF
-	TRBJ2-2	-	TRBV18	CASSSGPTGELFF
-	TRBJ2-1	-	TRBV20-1	CSAGRGSEQFF
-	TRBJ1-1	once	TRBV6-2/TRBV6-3	CASSYDWGGLAFF
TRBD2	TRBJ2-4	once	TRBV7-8	CASSLGASGKNIQYF
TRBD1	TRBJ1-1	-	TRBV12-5	CASGLSVLGTGNTEAFF
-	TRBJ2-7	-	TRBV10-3	CAIRQGHEQYF
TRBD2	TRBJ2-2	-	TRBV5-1	CASSRRSGRALTGELFF
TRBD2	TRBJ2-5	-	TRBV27	CASSLGLAGVWGEGETQYF
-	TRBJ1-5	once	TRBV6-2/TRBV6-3	CASSYAGTGKRNQPQHF
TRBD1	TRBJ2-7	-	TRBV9	CASSATRTGGVYEQYF
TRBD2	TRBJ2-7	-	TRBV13	CASSPKLKGAGRYEQYF
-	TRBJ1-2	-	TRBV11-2	CASSLGRGEANYGYTF
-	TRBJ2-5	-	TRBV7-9	CASSFTGFQETQYF
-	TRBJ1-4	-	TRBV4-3	CASSQGRGRDTNEKLFF
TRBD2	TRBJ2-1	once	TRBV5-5	CASSLWLAGSNEQFF
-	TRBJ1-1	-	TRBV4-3	CASSQEHNTEAFF
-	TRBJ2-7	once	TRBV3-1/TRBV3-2	CASSQDPGLYEQYF
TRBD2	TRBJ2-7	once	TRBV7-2	CASSLIGTREYEQYF
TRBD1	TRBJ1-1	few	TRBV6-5	CASSHLDREPFF
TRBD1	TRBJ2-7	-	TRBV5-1	CASSQTTGANVEQYF
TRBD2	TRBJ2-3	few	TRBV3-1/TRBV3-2	CASSQAKLAGADTQYF
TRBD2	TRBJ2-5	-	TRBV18	CASSRGGQETQYF
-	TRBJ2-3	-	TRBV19	CASSIPRTEDTQYF
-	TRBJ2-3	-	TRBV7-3	CASSLIPGTDTQYF
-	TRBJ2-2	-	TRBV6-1	CASSEAGTRNTGELFF
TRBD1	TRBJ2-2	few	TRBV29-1	CSVRQGPVNTGELFF
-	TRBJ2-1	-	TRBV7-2	CASSLSSGGNEQFF
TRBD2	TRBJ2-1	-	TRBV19	CASSKREGPTFF
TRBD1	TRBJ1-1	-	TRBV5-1	CASSWTGDTEAFF
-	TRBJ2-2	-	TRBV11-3	CASSLDPRGTGELFF
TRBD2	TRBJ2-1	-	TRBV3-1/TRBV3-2	CASSQGVHRGRVDYNEQFF
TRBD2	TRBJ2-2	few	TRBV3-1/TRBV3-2	CASSQDDSGRTGELFF
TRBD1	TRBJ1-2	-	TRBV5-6	CASSPLGQSANYGYTF
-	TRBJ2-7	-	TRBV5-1	CASSLEGTIYEQYF
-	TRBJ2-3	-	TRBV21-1	CASSRGTSVSPDTQYF
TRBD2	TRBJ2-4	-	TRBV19	CASSIEGLAGVSKNIQYF
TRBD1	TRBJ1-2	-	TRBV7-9	CASSLASPTGGYTF
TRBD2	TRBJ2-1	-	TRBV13	CASRRLAGANEQFF
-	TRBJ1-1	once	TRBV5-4	CASSQGRRTEAFF
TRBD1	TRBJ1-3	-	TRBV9	CASSVEGGTGNTIYF
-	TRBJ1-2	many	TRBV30	CAWSSTGGNYGYTF
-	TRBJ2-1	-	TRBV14	CASSLLLATYNEQFF
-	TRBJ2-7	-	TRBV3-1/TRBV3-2	CASSQDQTEATYEQYF
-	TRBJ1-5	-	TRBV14	CASSQTAGVRNQPQHF
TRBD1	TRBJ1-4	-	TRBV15	CATSRIRQGYEKLFF
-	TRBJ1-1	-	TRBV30	CAWIYDRSNTEAFF